The following is a TCR beta chain sequence with its context. Its antigen has not been determined. Within one base of it there is no much larger clone, and no base qualities were kept. The cohort comprised hundreds of healthy bone marrow donors. Cohort members were all nominally healthy when sampled, although unrecorded immune exposures were likely present. The donor tested CMV seronegative and was one of the 352 seronegative cohort members. A peripheral blood sample was collected from each donor, and TCR beta sequencing was performed on peripheral blood mononuclear cells. Genomic DNA was extracted from the blood cell samples with the Qiagen DNeasy Blood Extraction Kit. The data were taken from a study of cytomegalovirus exposure and HLA in healthy donors (dated by TCRdb to 2017 to 2019). About the full investigation: An earlier analysis of approximately 590 of the donors reported roughly 300 Gb of sequence data and 100 million to 140 million unique TCR beta sequences from approximately 180 million T cells. An earlier analysis of several hundred of the donors applied high-throughput TCR beta sequencing to assess whether each TCR beta V gene segment acted as functional or pseudogenic. In the later analysis, no new phenotypic data were used to find candidate immune exposures; instead, reliance was placed on TCR beta sequences and their occurrence across donors. To predict cytomegalovirus infection status, the study combined high-throughput TCR immunosequencing, statistical association of individual TCRs with disease status, and machine learning. Both class I and class II loci were covered by HLA typing, at four-digit resolution. Using immunosequencing, the study profiled T cell repertoires from about 620 subjects and related those repertoires to cytomegalovirus serostatus. About 5 DR-DQ haplotypes were handled as single units for association and clustering, since linkage in the cohort was strong. Roughly 300 gigabases of sequencing data and around 85 million unique TCR sequences made up an early release that covered around 640 HLA-typed donors. In addition to the first cohort of approximately 670 subjects, a separate validation cohort of around 110 different subjects was used. Among roughly 400 genotyped donors of the cohort, an average of approximately 220,000 unique TCR beta nucleotide sequences was sequenced per donor, of which about 19% were non-productive. Of the 300 to 500 genotyped donors, 81% were placed in the genetic ancestry cluster associated with self-reported Caucasian donors. The aim of the study was to test whether cataloging public T cell receptors could identify signatures of past pathogen exposure. In a later genetic analysis, genome-wide SNP genotypes for 398 of the 666 donors were used, and that subset was treated as a discovery cohort. Donor age, sex, ethnicity and CMV serostatus were compiled alongside the repertoire data. Typing coverage differed by locus: A, B, C, DRB1 and DQB1 were typed in about 629-630 donors, DQA1 in approximately 520, DPA1 in nearly 610, and DPB1 in 450 to 480. To study patterns of TCR occurrence, a later analysis re-analyzed previously published TCR beta repertoires from around 700 donors and added high-resolution HLA genotyping. All discovery cohort repertoires had been generated on a single sequencing platform.

Library generation was performed with the immunoSEQ multiplex PCR assay. A mixture of 60 forward primers for TCR Vbeta segments and 13 reverse primers for TCR Jbeta segments was used in the multiplex PCR. The CDR3 region of rearranged TCR beta genes was amplified from genomic DNA with a multiplex PCR assay. Amplified TCR beta libraries were sequenced as 87-base-pair reads on the Illumina HiSeq System. The original methods were these. A later analysis tallied roughly 80 million unique TCR beta chains across the 700 or so repertoires, and approximately 11 million of those chains were shared by two or more donors. Raw reads were error-corrected and collapsed into unique sequences by a nearest-neighbor algorithm in which closely related sequences were merged to remove PCR and sequencing errors. V, D and J gene segments were assigned by aligning CDR3 sequences to IMGT reference sequences. Each retained sequence needed at least a six-nucleotide match to both a V gene segment and a J gene segment. Rearrangements were classified as productive when the CDR3 lacked stop codons and remained in frame with V and J, and all other rearrangements were classified as non-productive. Following IMGT convention, CDR3 was defined as the stretch from the second conserved V-encoded cysteine to the conserved J-encoded phenylalanine. Sequences without an unambiguous match to a single V gene segment were excluded from the earlier analysis of a few hundred of the donors. An earlier analysis of fewer than 750 of the donors classified V segments as functional when productive rearrangements were above 56.7% and as segregating when the standard deviation between donors was above 5%. A statistical classification framework was built for diagnosing cytomegalovirus status from the catalog of TCR beta chain sequences. In a later analysis, TCR nucleotide sequences were compared against IMGT/GENE-DB human TR gene sequences so that V and J genes could be assigned. A later analysis assigned CDR3 sequences and most-parsimonious VDJ recombination scenarios with the TCRdist pipeline. In a later analysis, each TCR beta chain was defined by its CDR3 amino acid sequence together with its V-gene family, and reads lacking a unique V-gene family were excluded. As a way to deal with suspected cross-contamination and a sequencing artifact, a later analysis dropped hundreds of nucleotide sequences that were highly shared and had low generation probability. In a later analysis, a clonal expansion index was calculated for each public chain from normalized within-repertoire ranks of inferred template counts. In a later analysis, generation probabilities were computed using a VDJ recombination model fitted to out-of-frame rearrangements, and the results were checked against IGoR. In a later analysis, TCR-TCR, TCR-HLA and TCR-CMV co-occurrence was scored with hypergeometric tests, and a repertoire-size bias correction was applied to TCR pairs. To estimate false discovery rates, a later analysis permuted the HLA or CMV assignments 20 times. In a later analysis, co-occurring TCRs were grouped using DBSCAN, with TCRdist sequence similarity added in when clustering inside HLA-allele-positive subsets. Repertoires with fewer than 30,000 or more than 120,000 public chains were left out of co-occurrence clustering, as were five repertoires with anomalous nucleotide sharing. The clones in this table, taken by TCRdb from immuneACCESS, are in-frame only. Not every clone is retained; where verified, under half of the shortfall comes from an unresolved V gene, and the cause of the rest is unknown. V and J calls and clone size are copied from that table; D and trimming were computed from the DNA. This sample gives roughly 150,000 clones in total; roughly 79% of them show up just once. 1.5% to 1.7% of the sample lies in the top ten.

What the research found in general, with its limitations: Cytomegalovirus status was reported to be diagnosed by the classifier with high specificity and sensitivity in both the original and validation cohorts. In a later analysis, HLA-associated TCR beta chains showed more clonal expansion and lower generation probabilities than non-associated chains that were equally common. The study listed 150 to 200 TCR beta chains as associated with cytomegalovirus. Linkage disequilibrium might explain the correlated functional status among segregating V segments, but an unknown experimental factor could not be ruled out. While some public TCRs were present in many individuals, most TCR sequences turned up only very rarely across donors. V-gene and J-gene trimming of TCR beta chains was associated with a missense DCLRE1C variant in a later genetic analysis, and the association was replicated in an independent cohort. In an earlier analysis of approximately 590 of the donors, most TCR beta V segments were observed in productive rearrangements about 90% or about 30% of the time, broadly matching IMGT annotations. Roughly uniform sequencing depth across donors was assumed in presence/absence analyses, although this assumption may not hold. In a later genetic analysis, fewer N-insertions in productive TCRs were reported among donors in an Asian-associated ancestry cluster than the roughly 640-donor mean. Some 16 rarely observed V segments, including chromosome 9 orphons, were excluded from the earlier analysis of several hundred of the donors because counts were too low. A further reported finding was that TCR beta sequences accurately predicted the HLA-A and HLA-B alleles for most subjects in the first cohort. Only TCR beta chains were sequenced in this cohort, and the absence of alpha or paired-chain data limited detectable features. Because HLA typing was missing for some donors at each locus, association tests included only the typed subset. A cluster of highly shared sequence variants was judged likely to be a technical artifact of the sequencing pipeline. A later analysis found that most CMV-associated TCR beta chains appeared HLA-restricted, with HLA associations seemingly driven largely by CMV exposure. The authors suggested that the approach could potentially be extended to other disease states and immunological phenotypes. In a later analysis, the rate of TCR association differed among HLA loci, with DRB1 alleles having the most associated TCRs and HLA-C alleles having the fewest. In vitro tests confirmed that a few of the cytomegalovirus-associated TCR beta chains recognize cytomegalovirus antigens. For the cohort, immune exposure information was limited to CMV serostatus. According to a later analysis, parvovirus B19, influenza, CMV and Epstein-Barr virus appeared linked to several top co-occurrence clusters. A later analysis associated 16,951 TCR beta sequences with specific HLA alleles at a false discovery rate of 0.05. When HLA alleles, especially DR and DQ, strongly co-occurred, TCR associations were difficult to assign to individual alleles.

This TCR came from a man aged 35 to 55 in good health and CMV-seronegative. The sample taken for sequencing was PBMCs.

The CDR3 reads CSVERWDTEAFF. The nucleotides are TGCAGCGTTGAGCGGTGGGACACTGAAGCTTTCTTT. The sequence links TRBV29-1 to TRBJ1-1; the D gene assignment is ambiguous. The germline V gene gives CDR1 as SQVTM and CDR2 as ANQGSEA. Trimming takes 3 bases from V and 3 bases from J, and the germline ends sit 8 bases apart. From cysteine to phenylalanine, the CDR3 is 12 amino acids long. Just the 36-base CDR3 DNA is kept, in frame starting at base 1.